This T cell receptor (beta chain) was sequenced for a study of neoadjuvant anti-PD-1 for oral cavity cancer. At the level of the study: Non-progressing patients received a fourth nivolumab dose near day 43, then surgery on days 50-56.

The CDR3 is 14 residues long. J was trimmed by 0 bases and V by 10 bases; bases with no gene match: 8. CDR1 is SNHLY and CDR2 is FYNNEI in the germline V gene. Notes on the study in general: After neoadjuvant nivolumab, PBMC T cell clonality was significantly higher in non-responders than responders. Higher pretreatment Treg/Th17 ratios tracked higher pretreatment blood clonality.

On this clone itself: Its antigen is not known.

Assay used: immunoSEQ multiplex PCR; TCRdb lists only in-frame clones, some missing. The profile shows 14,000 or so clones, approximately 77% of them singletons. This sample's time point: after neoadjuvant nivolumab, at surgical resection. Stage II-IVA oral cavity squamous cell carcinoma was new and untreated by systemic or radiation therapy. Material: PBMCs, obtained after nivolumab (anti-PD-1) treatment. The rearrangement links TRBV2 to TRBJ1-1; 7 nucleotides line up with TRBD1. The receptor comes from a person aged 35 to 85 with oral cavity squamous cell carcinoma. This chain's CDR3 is CATPGQYLNTEAFF. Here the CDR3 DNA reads TGTGCCACCCCGGGACAGTATTTGAACACTGAAGCTTTCTTT.